This T cell receptor beta chain was captured by sequencing in a study of T cell responses to AZD1222 COVID-19 vaccine. At the level of the study: Pooled together were second doses at about 4 or about 12 weeks.

Using immunoSEQ multiplex PCR, the repertoire was profiled, and TCRdb retains in-frame clones only, with some absent. The data show 75,000 to 90,000 clones, roughly 90% seen once. The CDR3 consists of 17 residues. The source material was peripheral blood, sampled on day 0 of AZD1222 vaccination. The clonotype comes from an adult in good health. This rearrangement joins TRBV21-1 to TRBJ2-5; the table's D call of TRBD1 was not tested on the DNA. TRBV21-1 is a pseudogene segment. CDR3 coding DNA: TGTGCCAGCAGCAAACGAGACCGGGACAGGGAAAAAGAGACCCAGTACTTC. It codes for CASSKRDRDREKETQYF.